Presented here are 6 T cell receptor beta chains from one specimen sequenced in a study of cytomegalovirus exposure and HLA in healthy donors. The PCR ran on 60 Vbeta and 13 Jbeta primers. Repertoires were generated with immunoSEQ multiplex PCR, while TCRdb's copy carries only in-frame clones and drops some. The table has about 200,000 clones, 60% to 80% seen once. Source material: PBMCs. These receptors all stem from a male donor in good health and CMV-seronegative.

CDR3 bases: TGTGCCAGTAGTCTCGGGACTAGTCCAGATACGCAGTATTTT. Encoded protein: CASSLGTSPDTQYF. The rearrangement links TRBV19 to TRBJ2-3, with 8 bases that match TRBD2. Per the germline V gene, CDR1 is LNHDA and CDR2 is SQIVND (reference sequence). The J segment lost 4 bases and the V segment lost 5 bases, leaving 5 bases of the junction unmatched. This CDR3 is built from 14 residues.

The chain joins TRBV2 to TRBJ2-7, with D hard to call. The CDR3 is made up of 11 amino acids. Trimming took 7 bases from V and 0 from J, leaving 4 bases between them. The germline V gene encodes CDR1 SNHLY and CDR2 FYNNEI. The CDR3 loop is CASTDSYEQYF. The CDR3, as DNA: TGTGCCAGCACAGACTCCTACGAGCAGTACTTC.

The chain joins TRBV9 to TRBJ2-3, with D possibly being TRBD2 (6 bases). CDR3 length: 15 residues. Germline values: CDR1 SGDLS, CDR2 YYNGEE. With 1 base removed from V and 8 bases from J, the gap between germline ends came to 17 bases. CDR3 coding DNA: TGTGCCAGCAGCGTAAATAGCGGCCAGAGCGGTACGCAGTATTTT. It codes for CASSVNSGQSGTQYF.

This chain joins TRBV19 and TRBJ2-1, with 10 bases lining up with TRBD2. Germline V lookup: CDR1 LNHDA, CDR2 SQIVND (reference sequence). V gave up 10 bases and J gave up 9 bases; unmatched junction bases: 12. The CDR3 has 14 residues. In nucleotides, the CDR3 is TGTGCCACCAAAAACCTAGCGGGAGTGGGTGAGCAGTTCTTC. This encodes CATKNLAGVGEQFF.

The rearrangement joins TRBV18 to TRBJ1-1, with a weak D call TRBD1 (6 bases). Germline V gene sequence: CDR1 KGHSH, CDR2 LQKENI. CDR3 length: 20 amino acids. V lost 7 bases to trimming and J lost 4 bases, with 34 bases between them. CDR3 DNA sequence: TGTGCCAGCTACCCCTCTGATCCCGAGCTGTGGGTTACCAGGGGCACTGAAGCTTTCTTT. This gives the protein CASYPSDPELWVTRGTEAFF.

Comments on this clone: At one end the junction does not follow the germline gene, possibly because of a read error. This rearrangement joins TRBV7-9 to TRBJ1-2; the match to TRBD1 covers 8 bases. In germline, CDR1 is SEHNR, CDR2 FQNEAQ (reference sequence). This CDR3 has 18 residues. CDR3 region: CSSSSKIGQGPANYGYTF. As DNA, the CDR3 is TGTTCCAGCAGCTCCAAAATAGGACAGGGCCCTGCTAACTATGGCTACACCTTC.